This is a list of T cell receptor beta chains from one sample in a study of blood T cells in healthy people across ages. TCRdb used MiXCR to reprocess the 5' RACE reads, holding one entry per CDR3 protein. The sample gives 900,000 to 950,000 distinct CDR3 sequences, 25% to 30% of which show up once; roughly a tenth is in the top ten. The same specimen was also included in a second study, on T cells of mothers and their children.

The sample was blood. Receptor source: a woman aged 35 to 49 in good health. Both conserved end residues are trimmed from each CDR3. Clone size is given for some rows only: seen once, a few or many times, or a class if the clone is expanded.

V	size	CDR3
TRBV18	NA	ASSHLPGDPRRGTEAF
TRBV28	NA	ASSLDRLPTDTQY
TRBV5-1	NA	ASSLFLASGSYNEQF
TRBV7-9	NA	ASSSTSGRDYYSGSGELF
TRBV7-3	few	ASSLISGGVNEQF
TRBV27	NA	ASRWAGGYSNEQF
TRBV5-1	NA	ASSLAKSSNNEQF
TRBV7-9	NA	ASSSNAAGLALGTQY
TRBV18	NA	ASSPIIAGNTEAF
TRBV29-1	many	SATEANVLT
TRBV7-2	NA	ASSLGGSGGLYNEQY
TRBV4-2	NA	ASSPGPGGGTEAF
TRBV3-1	NA	ASSQGAGGEAF
TRBV14	NA	ASSQGGSRGAY
TRBV7-2	NA	ASSLALTRGGDYGYT
TRBV6-6	many	ASSYVTDGTQY
TRBV3-1	NA	ASSQGYGGGPGETQY
TRBV6-6	few	ACSYSEGSGYEQY
TRBV29-1	few	SVGDRGLREQY
TRBV27	NA	ASSLWGGGGTDTQY
TRBV15	few	ATSRVFGDRLNQPQH
TRBV6-1	few	ASSVPAGGLTDTQY
TRBV9	NA	ASSWGEAKNIQY
TRBV4-1	NA	ASSQRSWREETGELF
TRBV28	NA	ASSPAGTGFWGRNTEAF
TRBV6-2/TRBV6-3	NA	ASSLFNPGQSSGANVLT
TRBV4-3	NA	PSSQDITTNYGYT
TRBV20-1	many	SARVGTDNSPLH
TRBV12-3/TRBV12-4	NA	ASTLGGGQDGYT
TRBV20-1	many	SARTGGAFASYGYT
TRBV20-1	NA	SGRSGRLDYGYT
TRBV28	NA	ASSSHSNYGYT
TRBV7-2	many	ASSSGLAGGADTQY
TRBV12-3/TRBV12-4	few	ASSTGQGNNQPQH
TRBV7-3	NA	ASSERAGRSYNEQF
TRBV5-6	few	ASSWRGAGGNQPQH
TRBV25-1	many	ASSRGGQETQY
TRBV5-1	once	ASSEAGGQETQY
TRBV28	NA	ASSLVGVDYGYT
TRBV27	few	ASTGLATKEQY
TRBV10-3	NA	AISEGRGRNNEQF
TRBV28	NA	ASSFTRTSTDTQY
TRBV10-3	many	ATIPGGSSTDTQY
TRBV27	NA	ASSLTRTYGYT
TRBV27	many	ASSLSGGQPQH
TRBV14	few	ASSQARGQGRVTEAF
TRBV29-1	NA	SVDSEAF
TRBV5-1	many	ASRLGYYEQY
TRBV20-1	NA	SARPGAWTGELF
TRBV28	many	ASSQATGAQETQY
TRBV7-6	few	ASTFRRSGGNQETQY
TRBV12-3/TRBV12-4	few	ASTQTSGGATEQF
TRBV7-2	NA	ASSLGISGTEAF
TRBV20-1	NA	SARLGQAGTSEQY
TRBV20-1	NA	SAGGQGKETQY
TRBV5-5	NA	ASSLESLDLYEQY
TRBV20-1	many	SATLQGVSYGYT